The 10 T cell receptor beta chains reported below all come from one sample, sequenced in a study of vaccination effects on CD4 cells after COVID-19. It was after approximately 11 days of culture that CD4+ T cells were isolated. Participants got two doses of BNT162b2 or mRNA-1273 vaccine. For these TCRs, the target antigens are not known. Assay used: immunoSEQ multiplex PCR; TCRdb lists only in-frame clones, some missing. The sample lists more than 60,000 clones, 74% occurring once. The specimen comprised CD4+ T cells from PBMCs cultured without peptide, sampled after COVID-19 vaccination. These receptors were collected from a human donor who received a COVID-19 vaccine.

The chain uses TRBV11-2 and TRBJ1-6; 7 nucleotides line up with TRBD1. J lost 4 bases, V lost 5 bases, and 11 bases had no gene match. The germline V gene has CDR1 SGHAT and CDR2 FQNNGV. This CDR3 is built from 17 residues. The CDR3 spells CASSPRGGQIYNSPLHF. CDR3 sequence (DNA): TGTGCCAGCAGCCCGAGGGGGGGACAGATATATAATTCACCCCTCCACTTT.

The gene calls are TRBV24-1 and TRBJ2-2, with no clear D. Trimming took off 4 bases at V and 4 bases at J, with 12 bases between the two ends. The CDR3 extends over 15 amino acids. The V gene's germline CDR1 is KGHDR and CDR2 SFDVKD. CDR3 DNA: TGTGCCACCAGTGAGGCCTCCCCCAGCACCGGGGAGCTGTTTTTT. As protein: CATSEASPSTGELFF.

The CDR3 is CASSLRPNTGELFF. The CDR3 DNA reads as TGTGCCAGCAGCTTAAGACCGAACACCGGGGAGCTGTTTTTT. J is TRBJ2-2 and V is TRBV11-1, with D unresolved. With 2 bases removed from V and 0 bases from J, the gap between germline ends came to 4 bases. The CDR3 totals 14 residues. The germline gives CDR1 SGHAT, CDR2 FQDESV (reference sequence).

The genes are TRBV7-8 and TRBJ2-1; no firm D call. Germline CDR1 reads SGHVS; CDR2 reads FQNEAQ. V dropped 3 bases and J dropped 10 bases, with 16 bases sitting between them. The CDR3 is 14 amino acids. The CDR3 reads CASSFPHSDGEQFF. DNA for the CDR3: TGTGCCAGCAGCTTCCCACATTCCGACGGAGAGCAGTTCTTC.

The chain uses TRBV29-1 and TRBJ2-3; 10 bases align to TRBD2. Germline assignment: CDR1 SQVTM and CDR2 ANQGSEA. This CDR3 spans 14 amino acids. The ends lost 3 bases at V and 1 base at J; junction bases unmatched: 1. As DNA, the CDR3 is TGCAGCGTTGACGGGACTAGCGGCACAGATACGCAGTATTTT. Residues: CSVDGTSGTDTQYF.

The chain uses TRBV18 and TRBJ2-5; D gene uncertain. With 3 bases removed from V and 6 bases from J, the gap between germline ends came to 11 bases. CDR3 length: 13 residues. From germline, CDR1 is KGHSH and CDR2 LQKENI. CDR3 coding DNA: TGTGCCAGCTCACCCGGACGGGCAAAGACCCAGTACTTC. This translates into CASSPGRAKTQYF. The full variable domain, completed using reference TRBV18 and TRBJ2-5, is NAGVMQNPRHLVRRRGQEARLRCSPMKGHSHVYWYRQLPEEGLKFMVYLQKENIIDESGMPKERFSAEFPKEGPSILRIQQVVRGDSAAYFCASSPGRAKTQYFGPGTRLLVL.

J is TRBJ2-2 and V is TRBV5-1; the D is unclear. V shed 0 bases and J shed 5 bases, with 14 bases lying between them. Germline V gives CDR1 SGHRS, CDR2 YFSETQ. The CDR3 runs 16 residues. CDR3 protein: CASSLVQAPRTGELFF. Written as DNA, the CDR3 is TGCGCCAGCAGCTTGGTCCAGGCCCCGAGGACCGGGGAGCTGTTTTTT.

The CDR3 loop reads CASSVNPPRREGESSYEQYV. CDR3 bases: TGTGCCAGCAGCGTAAACCCCCCTCGTCGGGAGGGGGAAAGCTCCTACGAGCAGTACGTC. This chain connects TRBV9 to TRBJ2-7, with TRBD2 matching over 8 bases. Trimming removed 1 base from V and 0 bases from J; junction bases left unmatched: 18. The CDR3 is 20 residues long. The germline V gene encodes CDR1 SGDLS and CDR2 YYNGEE.

The V and J genes are TRBV21-1 and TRBJ2-1; the table calls TRBD2, which could not be checked here. TRBV21-1 represents a pseudogene. The CDR3 totals 15 residues. CDR3 in DNA: TGTGCCAGCAGCACACTAGCGTTCACCTACAATGAGCAGTTCTTC. The encoded protein is CASSTLAFTYNEQFF.

This rearrangement joins TRBV7-3 to TRBJ2-1, with TRBD2 matching over 8 bases. CDR1 SGHTA and CDR2 FQGTGA come from the germline V gene. With V trimmed by 2 bases and J by 0 bases, 6 bases remained unmatched. The CDR3 contains 17 residues. The CDR3 region is CASSLRAGDPSYNEQFF. The CDR3 region has the DNA TGTGCCAGCAGCTTACGAGCGGGGGATCCCTCCTACAATGAGCAGTTCTTC.